The present T cell receptor beta chain was sequenced within a study of metastatic and nonmetastatic thyroid tumors. There are many counts of this clone. Germline CDR1 and CDR2: LNHDA and SQIVND (reference sequence). V shed 9 bases and J 15 bases; nucleotides not matched to a gene: 17. This CDR3 comprises 13 residues. With MiXCR, TCRdb reprocessed the PCR reads. Of about 20,000 clones in the sample, more than 10% were seen once. Each patient went into thyroid surgery without having received any treatment. This chain connects TRBV19 to TRBJ2-1; 7 nucleotides line up with TRBD2. The sequenced sample consisted of blood. The source is a male donor with papillary thyroid cancer or a benign thyroid nodule (not recorded which). Some clones in this sample may be carry-over from other donors' samples. The chain's CDR3 is CARRLVSLPGGFF. The DNA for the CDR3 is TGTGCCAGGAGACTAGTGAGCCTTCCGGGGGGGTTCTTC.